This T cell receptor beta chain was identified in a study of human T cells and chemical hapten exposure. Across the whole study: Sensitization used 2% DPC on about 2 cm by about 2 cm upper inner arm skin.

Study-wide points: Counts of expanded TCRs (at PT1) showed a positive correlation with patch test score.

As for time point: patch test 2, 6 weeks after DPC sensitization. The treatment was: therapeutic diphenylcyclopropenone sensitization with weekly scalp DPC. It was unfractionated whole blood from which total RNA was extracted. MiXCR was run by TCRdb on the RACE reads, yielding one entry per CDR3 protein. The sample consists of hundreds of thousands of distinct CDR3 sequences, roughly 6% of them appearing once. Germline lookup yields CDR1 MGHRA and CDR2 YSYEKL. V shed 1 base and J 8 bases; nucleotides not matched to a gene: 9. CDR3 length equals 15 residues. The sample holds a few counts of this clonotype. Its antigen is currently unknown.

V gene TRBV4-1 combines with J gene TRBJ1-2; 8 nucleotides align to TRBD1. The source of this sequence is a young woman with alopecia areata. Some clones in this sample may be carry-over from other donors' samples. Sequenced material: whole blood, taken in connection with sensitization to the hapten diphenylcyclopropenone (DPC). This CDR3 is CASSQGPATGDGYTF. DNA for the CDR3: TGCGCCAGCAGCCAAGGCCCCGCGACAGGGGACGGCTACACCTTC.